Below, 19 T cell receptor beta chains from the same sample are listed, as sequenced in a study of PD-L1 blockade in urothelial cancer (dated by TCRdb to the late 2010s). The method behind the library was the immunoSEQ multiplex PCR assay. Held by TCRdb, this immuneACCESS table contains in-frame sequences only and omits some clones. Under half of the omission traces to an unresolved V gene where checked; the cause of the rest is unknown. A total of about 69,000 clones appear in this sample, approximately 91% of them only once. Jointly, the top ten make up less than 4% of the sample. The sequencing used PBMCs, collected around atezolizumab (anti-PD-L1) treatment. The source of these receptors is a man between 60 and 75 years old with urothelial cancer.

V gene TRBV2 combines with J gene TRBJ2-3; 9 positions agree with TRBD2. Germline CDR1 is SNHLY and CDR2 is FYNNEI. The CDR3 is 15 residues long. Trimming cost V 3 bases and J 2 bases; bases outside gene matches: 3. CDR3 DNA sequence: TGTGCCAGCAGTGAGGCTAGCGGGAACACAGATACGCAGTATTTT. This encodes CASSEASGNTDTQYF.

This chain links TRBV7-7 with TRBJ2-5; 7 positions agree with TRBD2. V lost 5 bases to trimming and J lost 4 bases; unmatched junction nucleotides: 13. Germline V gene sequence: CDR1 SSHAT, CDR2 FNYEAQ (reference sequence). The CDR3 sequence is 16 residues long. The CDR3 region has the DNA TGTGCCAGCAGCGGAGAGGGTTGGGAGGGATTAGAGACCCAGTACTTC. It specifies CASSGEGWEGLETQYF.

Points on this clone: One end of the junction is discordant with germline, which a read error may explain. This chain joins TRBV27 and TRBJ1-5; no reliable D call. CDR3 length equals 13 residues. The germline V gene has CDR1 MNHEY and CDR2 SMNVEV (reference sequence). In DNA form, the CDR3 reads TGCGTACGGGGTTCGATCAGCAATCAGCCCCAGCATTTT. Its protein product is CVRGSISNQPQHF.

The rearrangement joins TRBV10-3 to TRBJ2-3; a possible D gene is TRBD2 (6 bases). Between the trimmed V and J ends, which lost 6 bases and 5 bases, there was a span of 18 bases. From germline, CDR1 is ENHRY and CDR2 SYGVKD. The CDR3 is made up of 15 amino acids. The CDR3 region has the DNA TGTGCCATCAGCCTAAGCGGGCCTGCAGGAGATACGCAGTATTTT. Amino acid sequence: CAISLSGPAGDTQYF.

The chain joins TRBV19 to TRBJ2-6, with 7 bases identical to TRBD1. The CDR3 sequence is 16 residues long. V lost 9 bases, J lost 1 base, and 9 bases stayed unmatched. Germline V gene lookup returns CDR1 LNHDA and CDR2 SQIVND (reference sequence). The chain's CDR3 is CASRDRETSGANVLTF. The CDR3 DNA reads TGTGCCAGCCGAGACAGGGAGACTTCTGGGGCCAACGTCCTGACTTTC.

The table lists this clone with a count of one. This rearrangement joins TRBV7-3 to TRBJ1-6; possible D gene TRBD1, 5 bases. Trimming left V 5 bases short and J 7 bases short, with 12 bases between. CDR1 SGHTA and CDR2 FQGTGA come from the germline V gene. The CDR3 sequence is 14 residues long. In nucleotides, the CDR3 is TGTGCCAGCAGCAGGGGCCAGCTAAATTCACCCCTCCACTTT. As protein: CASSRGQLNSPLHF.

The chain uses TRBV25-1 and TRBJ1-5; the D is unclear. Germline V gene sequence: CDR1 MGHDK, CDR2 SYGVNS. This CDR3 region has 13 residues. Trimming shortened V by 6 bases and J by 3 bases, and 9 bases separated the two germline ends. The CDR3 DNA reads as TGTGCCAGCAGCCCGTCGTTCAATCAGCCCCAGCATTTT. Amino acid sequence: CASSPSFNQPQHF.

This clone was recorded at least ten times. This chain joins TRBV13 and TRBJ2-2, with TRBD1 identical over 7 bases. This CDR3 spans 17 amino acids. The V gene's germline CDR1 is PRHDT and CDR2 FYEKMQ (reference sequence). With 3 bases clipped from V and 6 bases from J, the junction kept 13 bases outside the gene matches. The CDR3: CASSFRAGTEWPGELFF. CDR3 bases: TGTGCCAGCAGCTTTAGGGCAGGGACAGAGTGGCCCGGGGAGCTGTTTTTT. Complete variable domain (other parts from reference TRBV13 and TRBJ2-2): AAGVIQSPRHLIKEKRETATLKCYPIPRHDTVYWYQQGPGQDPQFLISFYEKMQSDKGSIPDRFSAQQFSDYHSELNMSSLELGDSALYFCASSFRAGTEWPGELFFGEGSRLTVL.

The J gene is TRBJ1-1, the V gene TRBV5-6, with 8 bases aligning to TRBD1. Germline-derived CDR1 and CDR2 are SGHDT and YYEEEE. The CDR3 length is 15 residues. V shed 1 base and J 0 bases; nucleotides not matched to a gene: 2. The CDR3 sequence: CASSLSGGMNTEAFF. The CDR3 bases are TGTGCCAGCAGCTTGTCAGGGGGCATGAACACTGAAGCTTTCTTT. The full variable domain, with the rest looked up from reference TRBV5-6 and TRBJ1-1, is DAGVTQSPTHLIKTRGQQVTLRCSPKSGHDTVSWYQQALGQGPQFIFQYYEEEERQRGNFPDRFSGHQFPNYSSELNVNALLLGDSALYLCASSLSGGMNTEAFFGQGTRLTVV.

This chain uses TRBV28 with TRBJ2-7, with TRBD1 identical over 7 bases. The CDR3 runs to 14 residues. Trimming at V came to 5 bases and at J to 4 bases, leaving 8 bases not matched to a gene. Germline V gene data show CDR1 as MDHEN and CDR2 as SYDVKM. CDR3: CASSTSGGEYEQYF. Written as DNA, the CDR3 is TGTGCCAGCAGTACCTCAGGGGGTGAGTACGAGCAGTACTTC.

The genes are TRBV21-1 and TRBJ2-7; TRBD2 is the table's D call and was not checked against the DNA. TRBV21-1 is an annotated pseudogene. CDR3 length: 15 residues. CDR3 DNA: TGTGCCAGCAGCAAATGTCCTGAGCCGACCTACGAGCAGTACTTC. As protein: CASSKCPEPTYEQYF.

The chain combines TRBV28 with TRBJ2-3; 13 nucleotides agree with TRBD2. Trimming at V came to 7 bases and at J to 4 bases, leaving 5 bases not matched to a gene. The CDR3 covers 15 residues. Germline V gene lookup returns CDR1 MDHEN and CDR2 SYDVKM. CDR3 DNA sequence: TGTGCCAGCACCGGACTAGCGGGGGCGGCAGATACGCAGTATTTT. This codes for CASTGLAGAADTQYF.

This rearrangement joins TRBV29-1 to TRBJ2-2, with 7 bases fitting TRBD1. The ends lost 4 bases at V and 6 bases at J; junction bases unmatched: 8. The length of the CDR3 is 14 residues. Germline V gene lookup returns CDR1 SQVTM and CDR2 ANQGSEA. The CDR3 nucleotides are TGCAGCGTTGGACAGGGCGGATTTGCCGGGGAGCTGTTTTTT. It is translated as CSVGQGGFAGELFF.

The chain uses TRBV19 and TRBJ1-3; 9 bases fit TRBD1. The length of the CDR3 is 17 residues. V was clipped by 5 bases and J by 1 base; unmatched bases: 9. CDR1 is LNHDA, CDR2 SQIVND, per germline (reference sequence). CDR3 amino acids: CASSSGDRVFSGNTIYF. DNA for the CDR3: TGTGCCAGTAGTTCCGGGGACAGGGTTTTTTCTGGAAACACCATATATTTT.

CDR3 amino acids: CASRRTGWVGSNTEAFF. The CDR3 nucleotides are TGCGCCAGCAGAAGGACAGGGTGGGTCGGGTCTAACACTGAAGCTTTCTTT. This sequence joins TRBV10-2 and TRBJ1-1, with TRBD1 identical over 8 bases. CDR3 size: 17 residues. V trimming: 6 bases; J trimming: 2 bases; junction bases outside the gene matches: 14. Germline values: CDR1 WSHSY, CDR2 SAAADI.

This sequence joins TRBV18 and TRBJ2-1; perhaps TRBD2 as D (5 bases). In germline, CDR1 is KGHSH, CDR2 LQKENI. Trimming removed 2 bases from V and 9 bases from J, with 17 bases in between. This CDR3 comprises 15 residues. For the CDR3, the DNA is TGTGCCAGCTCACCAAGACGTCAGGTGGGGAGTGAGCAGTTCTTC. This encodes CASSPRRQVGSEQFF.

V is TRBV5-4 and J is TRBJ1-3; 8 bases fit TRBD1. The CDR3 covers 17 residues. In germline, CDR1 is SGHNT, CDR2 YYREEE (reference sequence). V dropped 0 bases and J dropped 3; count of bases not matched to a gene: 8. The CDR3 protein is CASSLDLTGGGGNTIYF. DNA for the CDR3: TGTGCCAGCAGCTTGGACCTTACAGGGGGGGGTGGAAACACCATATATTTT.

The J gene is TRBJ2-1, the V gene TRBV7-2; TRBD2 matches 11 bases. V gave up 3 bases and J gave up 4 bases; unmatched junction bases: 2. From germline, CDR1 is SGHTA and CDR2 FQGNSA. The CDR3 runs to 15 residues. This chain's CDR3 is CASSLGLAEYNEQFF. In DNA, the CDR3 is TGTGCCAGCAGCTTGGGACTAGCGGAGTACAATGAGCAGTTCTTC.

The V and J genes are TRBV6-1 and TRBJ2-5; 8 bases are a match to TRBD1. The germline CDR1 and CDR2 sequences are MNHNS and SASEGT. The length of the CDR3 is 14 residues. Unmatched junction bases numbered 10, after V lost 8 bases and J lost 5 bases. The CDR3 loop reads CASSAQGARETQYF. The CDR3 bases are TGTGCCAGCTCTGCCCAGGGGGCTAGGGAGACCCAGTACTTC.